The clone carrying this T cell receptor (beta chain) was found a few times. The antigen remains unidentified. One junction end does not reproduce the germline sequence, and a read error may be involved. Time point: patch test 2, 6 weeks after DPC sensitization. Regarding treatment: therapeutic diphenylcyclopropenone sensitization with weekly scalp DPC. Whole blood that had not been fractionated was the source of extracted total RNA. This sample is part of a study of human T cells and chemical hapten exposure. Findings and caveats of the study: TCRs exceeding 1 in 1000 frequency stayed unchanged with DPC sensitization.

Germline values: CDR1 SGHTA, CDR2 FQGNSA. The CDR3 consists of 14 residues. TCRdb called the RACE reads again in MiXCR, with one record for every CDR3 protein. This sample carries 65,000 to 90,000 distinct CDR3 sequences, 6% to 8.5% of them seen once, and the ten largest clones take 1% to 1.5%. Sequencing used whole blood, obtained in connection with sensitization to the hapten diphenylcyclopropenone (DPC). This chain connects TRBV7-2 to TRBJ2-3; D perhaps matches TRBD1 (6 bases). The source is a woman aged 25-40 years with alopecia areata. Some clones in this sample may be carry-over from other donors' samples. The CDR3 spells CGSSLEAGVDTQYF. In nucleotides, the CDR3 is TGTGGCAGCAGCTTAGAAGCAGGGGTCGATACGCAGTATTTT.